The present TCR beta chain was sequenced within a study of T cells after posttransplantation cyclophosphamide. The study, taken as a whole, reports: Recipient CMV seropositivity and CMV reactivation strongly tracked TRB clonality. Later post-transplant blood repertoires were often dominated by donor CD8+ memory clones. Tissue-infiltrating T cells from skin or gut overlapped little with blood T cells.

As for this clone: Its cognate antigen is unknown.

The V gene's germline CDR1 is SGHRS and CDR2 YFSETQ. Trimming took off 7 bases at V and 0 bases at J, with 11 bases between the two ends. The length of the CDR3 is 13 residues. Treatment was busulfan-fludarabine conditioning, a marrow graft, and cyclophosphamide on days +3 and +4. Only in-frame clones appear in the TCRdb table, and some are missing; sequencing was by immunoSEQ multiplex PCR. The table has 15,000 to 20,000 clones, approximately 90% seen once. This rearrangement joins TRBV5-1 to TRBJ2-7; maybe TRBD2 (5 bases). Sequencing was performed on PBMCs, taken after allogeneic stem cell transplant with posttransplant cyclophosphamide. The TCR was taken from a female patient in her forties or fifties who received an allogeneic stem cell transplant from a related donor, was CMV-positive, and had no GVHD. Some of these T cells may belong to the graft donor. CDR3 amino acids: CASGSGPSYEQYF. CDR3 DNA: TGCGCCAGCGGGAGTGGGCCCTCCTACGAGCAGTACTTC. The full variable domain, rest sourced from reference TRBV5-1 and TRBJ2-7, is KAGVTQTPRYLIKTRGQQVTLSCSPISGHRSVSWYQQTPGQGLQFLFEYFSETQRNKGNFPGRFSGRQFSNSRSEMNVSTLELGDSALYLCASGSGPSYEQYFGPGTRLTVT.